The 13 T cell receptor beta chains given below trace back to one sample, sequenced in a study of CD8+ T cells in alopecia areata. Lesional scalp punch biopsies and peripheral blood were collected from alopecia areata patients. TCR sequencing used cDNA made by reverse transcription of extracted RNA. Sequencing used immunoSEQ multiplex PCR; TCRdb keeps in-frame clones, though not all of them. Seen here are around 7,000 clones, just over 65% observed once, and the top ten hold 20% to 25%. The sample here was skin, taken at week 0. All receptors come from a human donor with alopecia areata.

V usage is TRBV13 and J usage is TRBJ2-5; 8 nucleotides match TRBD1. This CDR3 region has 14 residues. The trim removed 4 bases at V and 9 bases at J, leaving 10 bases unmatched. Germline loops: CDR1 PRHDT, CDR2 FYEKMQ (reference sequence). CDR3 sequence (DNA): TGTGCCAGCAGCTCGCACGGACAGGGTCGGGCCCAGTACTTC. Translated: CASSSHGQGRAQYF.

The chain combines TRBV7-9 with TRBJ1-1, with D maybe TRBD1 (6 bases). V dropped 3 bases and J dropped 5 bases, with 16 bases sitting between them. CDR1 SEHNR and CDR2 FQNEAQ come from the germline V gene (reference sequence). The CDR3 consists of 15 residues. DNA for the CDR3: TGTGCCAGCAGCTTTGGGATGAGGGGGGAGACTGAAGCTTTCTTT. This translates into CASSFGMRGETEAFF.

V usage is TRBV18 and J usage is TRBJ1-5, with 8 nucleotides matching TRBD1. J lost 2 bases, V lost 6 bases, and 0 bases had no gene match. Germline values: CDR1 KGHSH, CDR2 LQKENI. The CDR3 contains 13 residues. The CDR3 region has the DNA TGTGCCAGCTCGACAGGGGGCAATCAGCCCCAGCATTTT. Encoded protein: CASSTGGNQPQHF.

V is TRBV10-3 and J is TRBJ1-5, with D unresolved. In germline, CDR1 is ENHRY, CDR2 SYGVKD. The CDR3 sequence is 13 residues long. With 4 bases removed from V and 2 bases from J, the gap between germline ends came to 6 bases. CDR3 bases: TGTGCCATCAGTGCCGCGGGCAATCAGCCCCAGCATTTT. Amino acids: CAISAAGNQPQHF.

The J gene is TRBJ2-7, the V gene TRBV7-2; D is possibly TRBD1 (5 bases). V was cut by 2 bases and J by 3 bases, with 5 bases left in between. Germline CDR1 and CDR2: SGHTA and FQGNSA. CDR3 length: 12 residues. The CDR3 reads CASSLRGYEQYF. CDR3 DNA: TGTGCCAGCAGCTTAAGGGGCTACGAGCAGTACTTC.

The chain uses TRBV21-1 and TRBJ1-6. TRBV21-1 is a pseudogene segment. This CDR3 has 17 residues. The CDR3 is CASSPGGPSSYNSPLHF. The CDR3 nucleotides read TGTGCCAGCAGCCCGGGAGGGCCTAGCTCCTATAATTCACCCCTCCACTTT.

This clone was found a few times. The rearrangement links TRBV29-1 to TRBJ2-2, with TRBD1 identical over 9 bases. In germline, CDR1 is SQVTM, CDR2 ANQGSEA. This CDR3 region has 15 residues. Trimming cost V 3 bases and J 4 bases; bases outside gene matches: 6. The CDR3: CSVEKGDRATGELFF. CDR3 nucleotides: TGCAGCGTTGAGAAGGGGGACAGGGCCACCGGGGAGCTGTTTTTT.

This chain joins TRBV6-5 and TRBJ2-2; no reliable D call. V lost 5 bases, J lost 0 bases, and 1 base lay in between. Looked up from germline, CDR1 is MNHEY and CDR2 is SVGAGI. The CDR3 is made up of 12 amino acids. The CDR3 region has the DNA TGTGCCAGCAGTACGAACACCGGGGAGCTGTTTTTT. This codes for CASSTNTGELFF.

V gene TRBV10-1 combines with J gene TRBJ2-3; 7 positions match TRBD2. With V trimmed by 2 bases and J by 2 bases, 4 bases remained unmatched. The CDR3 has 15 residues. Germline assignment: CDR1 WNHNN and CDR2 SYGVQD (reference sequence). The CDR3, as DNA: TGCGCCAGCAGTGAGCAAGCGGGGACCACAGATACGCAGTATTTT. Amino acids: CASSEQAGTTDTQYF.

The genes are TRBV9 and TRBJ1-2; D gene unclear. The germline gives CDR1 SGDLS, CDR2 YYNGEE. The CDR3 is made up of 14 amino acids. V was clipped by 0 bases and J by 6 bases, with 12 bases between them. The DNA for the CDR3 is TGTGCCAGCAGCGTAGGTCCAGGCAAGGATGGCTACACCTTC. Protein sequence: CASSVGPGKDGYTF.

This clone was observed a single time. This chain uses TRBV6-4 with TRBJ1-5; 8 nucleotides align to TRBD1. The trim removed 4 bases at V and 0 bases at J, leaving 2 bases unmatched. CDR1 and CDR2 (germline): MRHNA, SNTAGT. This CDR3 spans 15 amino acids. As DNA, the CDR3 is TGTGCCAGCAGTGCACAGGGGGGTAGCAATCAGCCCCAGCATTTT. It encodes CASSAQGGSNQPQHF.

This sequence joins TRBV7-9 and TRBJ2-7, with 8 bases that match TRBD2. Germline assignment: CDR1 SEHNR and CDR2 FQNEAQ (reference sequence). The CDR3 contains 16 residues. The ends lost 4 bases at V and 3 bases at J; junction bases unmatched: 11. Here the CDR3 DNA reads TGTGCCAGCAGCTCCCGAGCGGGGGCTGGACTCTACGAGCAGTACTTC. Protein product: CASSSRAGAGLYEQYF.

As regards this clone: Compared with germline, one end of the junction differs, possibly owing to a read error. The chain carries TRBV2 and TRBJ2-5, with D hard to call. Germline CDR1 and CDR2: SNHLY and FYNNEI. This CDR3 has 13 amino acids. CDR3 protein: CASRQLGEETQYF. The CDR3 bases are TGTGCCAGCAGACAGCTAGGCGAAGAAACCCAGTACTTC. Combining the CDR3 with reference TRBV2 and TRBJ2-5 gives the whole variable domain EPEVTQTPSHQVTQMGQEVILRCVPISNHLYFYWYRQILGQKVEFLVSFYNNEISEKSEIFDDQFSVERPDGSNFTLKIRSTKLEDSAMYFCASRQLGEETQYFGPGTRLLVL.